The clone carrying this T cell receptor beta chain showed up just a few times. Its target is not known. Generation of TCR beta libraries employed quantitative 5'-RACE incorporating molecular barcodes. TCRdb re-analysed the 5' RACE reads in MiXCR, keeping a single row per CDR3 protein. The sample includes under 200,000 distinct CDR3 sequences, around 8.9% of them seen just once. Germline V gene data show CDR1 as ENHRY and CDR2 as SYGVKD. There are 15 residues in the CDR3. The germline V and J ends were trimmed by 8 bases and 7 bases, with 24 bases remaining between them. This entry belongs to a study of CD8 T cells in ankylosing spondylitis. Overall study findings and caveats: Reported data indicate significant enrichment of disease-linked clones within matched ankylosing spondylitis synovial fluid. Roughly eight highly homologous variants made up a TCR beta motif that seemed to typify ankylosing spondylitis blood.

The sample consisted of blood, either unsorted or a sorted T cell fraction (not recorded which). The receptor was isolated from a female donor with ankylosing spondylitis or in good health (not recorded which). The rearrangement joins TRBV10-3 to TRBJ2-7; either TRBD1 or TRBD2 may fit D (5 bases each). CDR3 sequence reads: CAIGGAAPQDGEQYF. CDR3 in DNA: TGTGCCATCGGGGGAGCGGCACCCCAAGATGGGGAGCAGTACTTC.